The clone carrying this TCR beta chain was observed a few times. Antigen: not known. Multiplex PCR employing 32 V and 13 J primers generated amplicons of the TCR beta CDR3. TCRdb independently ran MiXCR on the multiplex PCR reads; one entry per CDR3 protein. The table lists about 22,000 distinct CDR3 sequences, 25% to 35% of them singletons. This sample was taken from a study of immune heterogeneity within non-small cell lung tumors. Study results and caveats: Dominant CDR3 beta clonotypes repeated across a patient's tumor loci, while different loci held unique high-frequency clones. Each patient largely had their own distinct set of high-frequency T-cell receptor beta clonotypes.

The CDR3 has 15 residues. V gave up 1 base and J gave up 0 bases, with 7 bases separating them. CDR1 and CDR2 from the germline V gene are SGHAT and FQNNGV. Template came from bulk tumor genomic DNA, at roughly 580 ng per sample. Biopsies, several per primary tumor and spaced far apart, were collected during surgery. Patients went through curative surgery, and their non-small cell lung cancer was untreated and newly diagnosed. The sequencing sample was made of lung tumor tissue. V gene TRBV11-2 combines with J gene TRBJ2-4, with D possibly being TRBD1 or TRBD2 (5 bases each). The origin of this receptor is a man in his forties with non-small cell lung cancer. CDR3 sequence (DNA): TGTGCCAGCAGCTTAGGGGGGATAGCCAAAAACATTCAGTACTTC. Translated, it gives CASSLGGIAKNIQYF. Looking up the rest from reference TRBV11-2 and TRBJ2-4 gives the full variable domain: EAGVAQSPRYKIIEKRQSVAFWCNPISGHATLYWYQQILGQGPKLLIQFQNNGVVDDSQLPKDRFSAERLKGVDSTLKIQPAKLEDSAVYLCASSLGGIAKNIQYFGAGTRLSVL.